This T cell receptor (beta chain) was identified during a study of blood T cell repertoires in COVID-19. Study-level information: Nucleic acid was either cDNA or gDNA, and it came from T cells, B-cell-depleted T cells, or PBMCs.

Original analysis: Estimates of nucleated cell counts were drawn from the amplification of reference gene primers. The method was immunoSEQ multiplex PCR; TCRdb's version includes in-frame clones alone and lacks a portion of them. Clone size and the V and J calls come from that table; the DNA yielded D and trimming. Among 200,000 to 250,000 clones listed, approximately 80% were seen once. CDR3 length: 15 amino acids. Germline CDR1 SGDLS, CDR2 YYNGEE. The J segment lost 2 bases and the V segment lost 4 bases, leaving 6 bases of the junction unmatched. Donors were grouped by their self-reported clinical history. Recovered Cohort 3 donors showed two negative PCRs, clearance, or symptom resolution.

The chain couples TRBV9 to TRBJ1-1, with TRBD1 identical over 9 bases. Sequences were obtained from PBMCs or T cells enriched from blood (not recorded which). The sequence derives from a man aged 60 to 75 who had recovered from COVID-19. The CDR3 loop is CASSSMDRGNTEAFF. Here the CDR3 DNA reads TGTGCCAGCAGCTCCATGGACAGGGGAAACACTGAAGCTTTCTTT.